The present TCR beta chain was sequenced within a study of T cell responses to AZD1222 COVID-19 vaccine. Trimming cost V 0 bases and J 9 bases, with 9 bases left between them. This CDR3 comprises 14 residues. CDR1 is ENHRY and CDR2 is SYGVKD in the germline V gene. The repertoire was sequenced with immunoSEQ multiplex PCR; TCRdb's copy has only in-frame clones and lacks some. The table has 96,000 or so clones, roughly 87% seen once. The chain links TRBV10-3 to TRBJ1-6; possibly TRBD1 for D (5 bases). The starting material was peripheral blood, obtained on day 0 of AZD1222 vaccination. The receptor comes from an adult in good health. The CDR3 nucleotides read TGTGCCATCAGTGAGTCGTACGGGGGTTCACCCCTCCACTTT. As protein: CAISESYGGSPLHF.